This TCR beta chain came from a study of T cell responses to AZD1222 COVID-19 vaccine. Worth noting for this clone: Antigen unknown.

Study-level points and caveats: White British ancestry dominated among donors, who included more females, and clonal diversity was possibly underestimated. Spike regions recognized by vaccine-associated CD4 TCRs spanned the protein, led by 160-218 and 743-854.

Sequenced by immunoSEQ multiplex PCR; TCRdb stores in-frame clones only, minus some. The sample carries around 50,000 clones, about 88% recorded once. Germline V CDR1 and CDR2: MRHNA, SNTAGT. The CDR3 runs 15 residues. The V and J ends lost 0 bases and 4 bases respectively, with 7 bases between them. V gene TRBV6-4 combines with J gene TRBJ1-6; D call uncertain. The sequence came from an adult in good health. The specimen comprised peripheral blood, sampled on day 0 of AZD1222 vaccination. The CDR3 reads CASSDSGSYNSPLHF. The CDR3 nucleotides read TGTGCCAGCAGTGACTCTGGATCATATAATTCACCCCTCCACTTT.